One and the same sample provided the 13 T cell receptor beta chains below, sequenced in a study of CD8 T cells in ankylosing spondylitis. Each CDR3 protein gets one entry after TCRdb re-called the 5' RACE reads with MiXCR. The sample lists about 130,000 distinct CDR3 sequences; about a tenth were seen once. The specimen was blood, either unsorted or a sorted T cell fraction (not recorded which). The receptors were gathered from a male donor with ankylosing spondylitis or in good health (not recorded which).

This clonotype showed up many times. The V call is TRBV20-1, the J call TRBJ2-3; 7 bases agree with TRBD2. With V trimmed by 5 bases and J by 2 bases, 4 bases remained unmatched. From germline, CDR1 is DFQATT and CDR2 SNEGSKA (reference sequence). The CDR3 spans 13 residues. The CDR3, as DNA: TGCAGTGCTGTGCGGGAGCCCACAGATACGCAGTATTTT. Its protein product is CSAVREPTDTQYF.

This clonotype was counted at least ten times. This chain connects TRBV12-3 or TRBV12-4 to TRBJ2-7; D uncertain. CDR3 length: 15 amino acids. The V end lost 7 bases, the J end lost 6 bases, and 22 bases lay between the germline ends. The CDR3 DNA reads TGTGCCAGCACCCTCAGTCAACCCCCATTGGGCGAGCAGTACTTC. Amino acids: CASTLSQPPLGEQYF.

V is TRBV28 and J is TRBJ2-1, with TRBD2 as a possible D gene (5 bases). The CDR3 length is 15 residues. Germline values: CDR1 MDHEN, CDR2 SYDVKM. The ends were cut back, 7 bases at V and 5 bases at J, with 18 bases in the middle. The CDR3 region has the DNA TGTGCCAGCACCAATAGCGTGATAGGAAACAATGAGCAGTTCTTC. Its protein is CASTNSVIGNNEQFF. Based on the CDR3 plus reference TRBV28 and TRBJ2-1, the full variable domain is DVKVTQSSRYLVKRTGEKVFLECVQDMDHENMFWYRQDPGLGLRLIYFSYDVKMKEKGDIPEGYSVSREKKERFSLILESASTNQTSMYLCASTNSVIGNNEQFFGPGTRLTVL.

This clonotype was recorded at least ten times. V usage is TRBV29-1 and J usage is TRBJ2-7; 7 bases fit TRBD2. The trim removed 7 bases at V and 0 bases at J, leaving 9 bases unmatched. CDR3 length: 14 amino acids. CDR1 SQVTM and CDR2 ANQGSEA come from the germline V gene. The CDR3 is CSALTSRSSYEQYF. In DNA form, the CDR3 reads TGCAGCGCCCTGACTAGCAGGAGCTCCTACGAGCAGTACTTC.

In this sample, this clonotype turned up many times. The J gene is TRBJ1-6, the V gene TRBV10-3; D is uncertain. V lost 0 bases to trimming and J lost 5 bases, with 11 bases between them. This CDR3 has 16 amino acids. Germline V gene sequence: CDR1 ENHRY, CDR2 SYGVKD. For the CDR3, the DNA is TGTGCCATCAGTGAGTCGAGCGGGTCCGATAATTCACCCCTCCACTTT. Translation: CAISESSGSDNSPLHF.

Ten or more counts support this clonotype. The chain is built from TRBV5-1 and TRBJ2-7, with a possible D match to TRBD1 (5 bases). V lost 1 base and J lost 3, with 17 bases in between. CDR3 length equals 16 residues. Per the germline V gene, CDR1 is SGHRS and CDR2 is YFSETQ. CDR3 sequence reads: CASSLFDSTSDYEQYF. The DNA of the CDR3 is TGCGCCAGCAGCTTGTTCGACAGCACCTCCGACTACGAGCAGTACTTC.

This clonotype was picked up many times. The chain employs TRBV7-2 and TRBJ1-4; 12 bases match TRBD1. Germline CDR1 is SGHTA and CDR2 is FQGNSA. The trim removed 4 bases at V and 8 bases at J, leaving 2 bases unmatched. The CDR3 covers 14 residues. The CDR3 spells CASSWDRGREKLFF. DNA of the CDR3: TGTGCCAGCAGCTGGGACAGGGGGCGAGAAAAACTGTTTTTT.

This clonotype was seen a handful of times. The CDR3 nucleotides read TGTGCCAGCAGAACCGGGACTAGTCGCGAGCAGTACTTC. It is translated as CASRTGTSREQYF. This chain uses TRBV7-2 with TRBJ2-7, with 8 nucleotides matching TRBD2. This CDR3 comprises 13 residues. The germline V gene has CDR1 SGHTA and CDR2 FQGNSA. V trimming: 6 bases; J trimming: 6 bases; junction bases outside the gene matches: 7.

This clonotype occurred a few times. The rearrangement joins TRBV20-1 to TRBJ2-6; tentative D call: TRBD1 (6 bases). The length of the CDR3 is 16 residues. The V gene's germline CDR1 is DFQATT and CDR2 SNEGSKA (reference sequence). The germline V and J ends were trimmed by 3 bases and 0 bases, with 12 bases remaining between them. CDR3 sequence reads: CSASTRGVSGANVLTF. The CDR3 region has the DNA TGCAGTGCTAGTACCAGGGGAGTCTCTGGGGCCAACGTCCTGACTTTC.

This clonotype was observed many times. The chain uses TRBV5-1 and TRBJ2-7, with a tentative D call TRBD1 (6 bases). This CDR3 spans 16 amino acids. Germline-derived CDR1 and CDR2 are SGHRS and YFSETQ. V was pared by 4 bases and J by 3 bases, with 20 bases between. CDR3 coding DNA: TGCGCCAGCAGCGGGACAAGCACCCTACGTAACTACGAGCAGTACTTC. The encoded protein is CASSGTSTLRNYEQYF. Combining the CDR3 with reference TRBV5-1 and TRBJ2-7 gives the whole variable domain KAGVTQTPRYLIKTRGQQVTLSCSPISGHRSVSWYQQTPGQGLQFLFEYFSETQRNKGNFPGRFSGRQFSNSRSEMNVSTLELGDSALYLCASSGTSTLRNYEQYFGPGTRLTVT.

The gene calls are TRBV5-4 and TRBJ2-2; possible D gene TRBD1, 5 bases. Trimming took 0 bases from V and 2 from J, leaving 11 bases between them. CDR1 is SGHNT and CDR2 is YYREEE in the germline V gene (reference sequence). The CDR3 spans 16 residues. This CDR3 is CASSLGQGTNTGELFF. The CDR3 bases are TGTGCCAGCAGCTTGGGGCAGGGAACAAACACCGGGGAGCTGTTTTTT.

This clonotype was seen at least ten times. V is TRBV3-1 and J is TRBJ1-2; D gene ambiguous. The CDR3 length is 14 residues. V dropped 3 bases and J dropped 4 bases, with 12 bases sitting between them. Germline lookup yields CDR1 LGHDT and CDR2 YNNKEL (reference sequence). CDR3 in DNA: TGTGCCAGCAGCCATGAGAGGAACTTCTATGGCTACACCTTC. Translated, it gives CASSHERNFYGYTF.

This clonotype was picked up many times. The rearrangement links TRBV10-2 to TRBJ2-5, with 9 bases fitting TRBD2. Germline assignment: CDR1 WSHSY and CDR2 SAAADI. CDR3 size: 15 residues. The trim removed 4 bases at V and 5 bases at J, leaving 8 bases unmatched. The chain's CDR3 is CASSVSGRSQETQYF. CDR3 nucleotides: TGCGCCAGCAGTGTCAGCGGGAGGTCACAGGAGACCCAGTACTTC.